The 3 T cell receptor beta chains below all came from one sample that was sequenced in a study of post-analysis software for immune sequencing data. Overall study results and limits: Several TRBV segments were more frequent in patients than controls; TRBV5-6, TRBV5-1 and TRBV20-1 belonged to this group.

These TCRs are of unknown antigen specificity. Unique molecular identifiers were present in the TCR beta cDNA libraries. MiXCR, applied by TCRdb to the PCR reads, yields one record per CDR3 protein. The table has 600,000 to 700,000 distinct CDR3 sequences, 55% to 60% seen once. The sequencing sample was made of blood. These receptor sequences come from a girl aged 2 to 10 with multiple sclerosis.

The rearrangement uses TRBV11-2 and TRBJ2-1; D gene uncertain. The V gene lost 0 bases and the J gene lost 7 bases, with 10 bases spanning the gap. The CDR3 spans 14 residues. Germline values: CDR1 SGHAT, CDR2 FQNNGV. CDR3 coding DNA: TGTGCCAGCAGCTTAGATCTTAGCACTAATGAGCAGTTCTTC. Translation gives CASSLDLSTNEQFF.

V is TRBV12-3 or TRBV12-4 and J is TRBJ1-3; D gene unclear. Trimming cost V 4 bases and J 4 bases, with 8 bases left between them. The CDR3 is 13 amino acids. CDR3 sequence reads: CASSYGLGNTIYF. CDR3 DNA: TGTGCCAGCAGTTACGGCCTGGGAAACACCATATATTTT.

CDR3 protein: CATSDTLGPQNEQFF. CDR3 DNA: TGTGCCACCAGTGACACCTTGGGCCCGCAAAATGAGCAGTTCTTC. The rearrangement joins TRBV24-1 to TRBJ2-1, with no clear D. V lost 4 bases and J 7 bases, leaving 16 bases between the germline ends. The CDR3 contains 15 residues. The germline V gene encodes CDR1 KGHDR and CDR2 SFDVKD.